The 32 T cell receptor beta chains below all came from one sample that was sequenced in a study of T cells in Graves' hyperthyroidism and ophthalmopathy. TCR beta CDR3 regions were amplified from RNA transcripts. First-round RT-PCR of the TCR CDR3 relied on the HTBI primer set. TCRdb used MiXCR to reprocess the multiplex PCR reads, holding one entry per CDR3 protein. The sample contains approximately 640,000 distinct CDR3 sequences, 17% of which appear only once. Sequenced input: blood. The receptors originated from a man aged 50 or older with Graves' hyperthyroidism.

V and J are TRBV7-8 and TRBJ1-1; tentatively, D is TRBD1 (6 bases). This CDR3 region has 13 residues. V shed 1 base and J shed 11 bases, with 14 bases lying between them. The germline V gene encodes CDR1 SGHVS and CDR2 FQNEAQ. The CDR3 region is CASSLVEGGSAFF. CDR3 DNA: TGTGCCAGCAGCTTAGTAGAGGGGGGTTCGGCTTTCTTT.

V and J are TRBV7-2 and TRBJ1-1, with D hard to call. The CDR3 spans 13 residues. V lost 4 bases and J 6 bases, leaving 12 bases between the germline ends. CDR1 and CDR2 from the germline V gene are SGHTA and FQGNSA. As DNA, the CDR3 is TGTGCCAGCAGCTCGAGTAGGGTGGCTGAAGCTTTCTTT. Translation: CASSSSRVAEAFF.

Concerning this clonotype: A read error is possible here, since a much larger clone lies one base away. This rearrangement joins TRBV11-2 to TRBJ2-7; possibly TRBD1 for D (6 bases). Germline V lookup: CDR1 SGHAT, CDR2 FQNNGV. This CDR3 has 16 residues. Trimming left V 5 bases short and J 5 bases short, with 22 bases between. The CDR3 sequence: CASSEDLGGVFHEQYF. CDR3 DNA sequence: TGTGCCAGCAGCGAGGACTTAGGGGGAGTTTTCCACGAGCAGTACTTC.

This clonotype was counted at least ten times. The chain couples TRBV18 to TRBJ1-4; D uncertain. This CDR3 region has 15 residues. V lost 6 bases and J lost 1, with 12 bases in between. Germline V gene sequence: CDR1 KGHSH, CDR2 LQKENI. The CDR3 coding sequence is TGTGCCAGCTCGCCGTCCAGACAAACTAATGAAAAACTGTTTTTT. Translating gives CASSPSRQTNEKLFF.

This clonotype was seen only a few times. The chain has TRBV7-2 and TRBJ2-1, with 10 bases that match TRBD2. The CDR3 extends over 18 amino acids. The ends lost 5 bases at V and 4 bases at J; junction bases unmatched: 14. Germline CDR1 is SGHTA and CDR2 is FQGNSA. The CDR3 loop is CASSQIKTSGYSYNEQFF. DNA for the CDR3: TGTGCCAGCAGCCAAATAAAGACTAGCGGGTATTCTTACAATGAGCAGTTCTTC. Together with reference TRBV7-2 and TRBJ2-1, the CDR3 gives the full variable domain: GAGVSQSPSNKVTEKGKDVELRCDPISGHTALYWYRQSLGQGLEFLIYFQGNSAPDKSGLPSDRFSAERTGGSVSTLTIQRTQQEDSAVYLCASSQIKTSGYSYNEQFFGPGTRLTVL.

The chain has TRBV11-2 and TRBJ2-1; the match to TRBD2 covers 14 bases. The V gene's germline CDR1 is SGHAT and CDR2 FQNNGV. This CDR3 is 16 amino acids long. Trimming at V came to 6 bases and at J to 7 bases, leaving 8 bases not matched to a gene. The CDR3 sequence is CASREGLAGDVNEQFF. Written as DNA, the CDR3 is TGTGCCAGCAGGGAGGGACTAGCGGGAGATGTAAATGAGCAGTTCTTC.

The CDR3 reads CASSLQLRPSVGELFF. CDR3 bases: TGTGCCAGCAGCTTACAGTTGCGACCTTCTGTCGGGGAGCTGTTTTTT. The chain combines TRBV7-9 with TRBJ2-2; D ambiguous. Germline CDR1 SEHNR, CDR2 FQNEAQ (reference sequence). Trimming removed 2 bases at V and 7 bases at J, with 17 bases between. The CDR3 has 16 amino acids.

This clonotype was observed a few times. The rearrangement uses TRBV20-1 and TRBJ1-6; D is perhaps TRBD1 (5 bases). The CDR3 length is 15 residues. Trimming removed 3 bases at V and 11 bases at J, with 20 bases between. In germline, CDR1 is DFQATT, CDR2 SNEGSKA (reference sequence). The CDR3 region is CSARDDFQGLPPLHF. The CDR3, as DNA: TGCAGTGCTAGGGACGATTTTCAGGGTTTGCCACCCCTCCACTTT.

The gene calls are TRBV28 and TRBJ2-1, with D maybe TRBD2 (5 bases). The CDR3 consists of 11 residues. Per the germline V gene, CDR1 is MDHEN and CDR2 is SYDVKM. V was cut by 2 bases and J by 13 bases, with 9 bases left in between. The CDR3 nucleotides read TGTGCCAGCAGTTTACGGGATCAACAGTTCTTC. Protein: CASSLRDQQFF.

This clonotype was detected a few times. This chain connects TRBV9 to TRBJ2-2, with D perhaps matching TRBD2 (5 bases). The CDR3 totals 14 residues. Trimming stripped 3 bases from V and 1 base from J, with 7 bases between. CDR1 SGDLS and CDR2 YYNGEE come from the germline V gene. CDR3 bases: TGTGCCAGCAGCGAGGACTTGAACACCGGGGAGCTGTTTTTT. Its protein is CASSEDLNTGELFF.

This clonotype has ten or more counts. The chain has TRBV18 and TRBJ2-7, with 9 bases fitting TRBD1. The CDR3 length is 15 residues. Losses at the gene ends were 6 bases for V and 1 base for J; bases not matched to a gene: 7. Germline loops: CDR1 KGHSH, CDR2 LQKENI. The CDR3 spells CASSPGQGSSYEQYF. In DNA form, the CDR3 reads TGTGCCAGCTCTCCCGGACAGGGGTCTTCCTACGAGCAGTACTTC.

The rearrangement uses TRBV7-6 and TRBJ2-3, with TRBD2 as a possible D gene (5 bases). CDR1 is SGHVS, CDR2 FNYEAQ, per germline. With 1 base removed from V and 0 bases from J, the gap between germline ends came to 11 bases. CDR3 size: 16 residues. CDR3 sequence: CASSLDPGSSTDTQYF. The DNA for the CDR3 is TGTGCCAGCAGCTTAGACCCTGGGAGTAGCACAGATACGCAGTATTTT.

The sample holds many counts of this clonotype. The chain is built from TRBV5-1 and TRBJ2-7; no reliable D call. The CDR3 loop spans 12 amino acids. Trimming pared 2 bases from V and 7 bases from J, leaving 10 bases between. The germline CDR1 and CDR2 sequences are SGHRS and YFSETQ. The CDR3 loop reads CASSFHAGEQYF. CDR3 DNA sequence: TGCGCCAGCAGCTTCCACGCTGGGGAGCAGTACTTC.

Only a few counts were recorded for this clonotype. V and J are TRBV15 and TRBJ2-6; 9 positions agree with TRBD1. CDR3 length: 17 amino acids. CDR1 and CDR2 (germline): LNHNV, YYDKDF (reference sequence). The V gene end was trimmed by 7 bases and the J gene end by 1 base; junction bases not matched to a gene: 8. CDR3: CATKPGQGLSGANVLTF. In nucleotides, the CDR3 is TGTGCCACCAAACCGGGACAGGGTCTGTCTGGGGCCAACGTCCTGACTTTC. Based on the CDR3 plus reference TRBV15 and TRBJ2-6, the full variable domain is DAMVIQNPRYQVTQFGKPVTLSCSQTLNHNVMYWYQQKSSQAPKLLFHYYDKDFNNEADTPDNFQSRRPNTSFCFLDIRSPGLGDTAMYLCATKPGQGLSGANVLTFGAGSRLTVL.

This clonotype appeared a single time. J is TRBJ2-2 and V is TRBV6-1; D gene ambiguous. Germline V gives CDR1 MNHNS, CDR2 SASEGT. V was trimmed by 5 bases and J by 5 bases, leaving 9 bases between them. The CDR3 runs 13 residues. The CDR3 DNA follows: TGTGCCAGCAGTAGGTGGGAAACCGGGGAGCTGTTTTTT. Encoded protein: CASSRWETGELFF.

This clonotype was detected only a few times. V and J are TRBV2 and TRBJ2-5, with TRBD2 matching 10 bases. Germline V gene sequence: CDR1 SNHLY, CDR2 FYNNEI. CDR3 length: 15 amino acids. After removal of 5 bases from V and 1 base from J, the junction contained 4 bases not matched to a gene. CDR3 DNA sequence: TGTGCCAGCAGTAAATGGACTAGCGGCCAAGAGACCCAGTACTTC. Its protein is CASSKWTSGQETQYF.

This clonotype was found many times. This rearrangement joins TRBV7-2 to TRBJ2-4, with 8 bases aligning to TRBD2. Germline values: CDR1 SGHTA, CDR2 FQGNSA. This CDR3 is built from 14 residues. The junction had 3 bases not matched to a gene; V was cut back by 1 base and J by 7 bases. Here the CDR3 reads CASSLEASGNIQYF. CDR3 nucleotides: TGTGCCAGCAGCTTAGAGGCTAGCGGGAACATTCAGTACTTC.

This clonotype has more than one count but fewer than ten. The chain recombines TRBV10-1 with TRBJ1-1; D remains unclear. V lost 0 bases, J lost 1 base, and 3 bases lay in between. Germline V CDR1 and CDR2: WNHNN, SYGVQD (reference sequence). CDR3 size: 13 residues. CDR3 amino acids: CASSESENTEAFF. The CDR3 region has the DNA TGCGCCAGCAGTGAGTCCGAGAACACTGAAGCTTTCTTT.

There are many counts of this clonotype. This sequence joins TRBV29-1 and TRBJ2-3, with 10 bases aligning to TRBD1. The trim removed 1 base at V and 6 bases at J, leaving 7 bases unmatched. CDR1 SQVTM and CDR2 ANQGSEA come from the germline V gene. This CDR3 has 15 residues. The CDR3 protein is CSVEARDRGRDTQYF. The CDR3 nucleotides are TGCAGCGTTGAAGCTAGGGACAGGGGACGGGATACGCAGTATTTT.

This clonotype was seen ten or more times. CDR3 residues: CASSQGGYTF. The CDR3 DNA follows: TGTGCCAGCAGTCAAGGTGGCTACACCTTC. The rearrangement links TRBV28 to TRBJ1-2; D is uncertain. The CDR3 sequence is 10 residues long. V lost 5 bases and J lost 7, with 5 bases in between. CDR1 is MDHEN, CDR2 SYDVKM, per germline.

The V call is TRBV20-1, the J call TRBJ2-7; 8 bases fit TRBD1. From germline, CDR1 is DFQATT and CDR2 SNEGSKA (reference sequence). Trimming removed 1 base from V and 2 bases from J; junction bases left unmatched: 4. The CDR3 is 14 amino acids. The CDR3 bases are TGCAGTGCTAGAGTCCGGGACAGGACCTACGAGCAGTACTTC. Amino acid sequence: CSARVRDRTYEQYF.

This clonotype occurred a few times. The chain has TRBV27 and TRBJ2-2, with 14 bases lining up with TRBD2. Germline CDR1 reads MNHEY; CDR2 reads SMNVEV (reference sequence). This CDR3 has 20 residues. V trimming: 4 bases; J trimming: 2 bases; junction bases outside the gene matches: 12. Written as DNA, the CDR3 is TGTGCCAGCAGTTCCTTGGGACTAGCGGGAGCCCGGGCCAACACCGGGGAGCTGTTTTTT. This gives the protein CASSSLGLAGARANTGELFF.

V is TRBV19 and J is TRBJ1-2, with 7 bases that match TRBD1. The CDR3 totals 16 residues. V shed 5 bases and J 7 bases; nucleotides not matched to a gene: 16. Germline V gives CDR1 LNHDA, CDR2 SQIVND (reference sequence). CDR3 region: CASSPNFGQASPGYTF. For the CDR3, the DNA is TGTGCCAGTAGTCCTAACTTTGGACAGGCCTCCCCTGGCTACACCTTC.

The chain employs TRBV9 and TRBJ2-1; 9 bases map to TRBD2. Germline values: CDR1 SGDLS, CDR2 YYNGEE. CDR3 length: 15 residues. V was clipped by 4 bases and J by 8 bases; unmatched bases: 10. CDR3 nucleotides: TGTGCCAGCAGCACGGGACTAGCATGGGCGGATGAGCAGTTCTTC. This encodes CASSTGLAWADEQFF.

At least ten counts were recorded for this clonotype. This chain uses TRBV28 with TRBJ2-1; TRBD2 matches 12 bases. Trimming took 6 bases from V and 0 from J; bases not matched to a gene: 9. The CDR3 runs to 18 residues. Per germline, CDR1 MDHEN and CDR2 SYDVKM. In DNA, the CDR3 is TGTGCCAGCAGCGGGGGGAGACTAGCGGGGGTCTCCTACAATGAGCAGTTCTTC. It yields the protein CASSGGRLAGVSYNEQFF.

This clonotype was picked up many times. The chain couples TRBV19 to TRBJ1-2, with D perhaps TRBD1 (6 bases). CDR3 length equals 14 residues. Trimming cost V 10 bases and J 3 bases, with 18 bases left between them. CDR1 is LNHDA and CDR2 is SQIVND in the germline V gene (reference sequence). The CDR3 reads CATTSGQGDYGYTF. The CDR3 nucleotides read TGTGCCACCACGTCGGGACAAGGGGACTATGGCTACACCTTC.

This CDR3 is CAISETGGVDTQYF. The CDR3 DNA reads as TGTGCCATCAGTGAAACAGGGGGTGTAGATACGCAGTATTTT. The V and J genes are TRBV10-3 and TRBJ2-3, with TRBD1 matching over 8 bases. The V gene end was trimmed by 3 bases and the J gene end by 5 bases; junction bases not matched to a gene: 4. This CDR3 has 14 residues. The V gene's germline CDR1 is ENHRY and CDR2 SYGVKD.

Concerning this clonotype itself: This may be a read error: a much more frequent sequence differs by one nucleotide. In DNA, the CDR3 is TGTGCCATCAGTCCCGTGATGAGGACACATACGCAGTATTTT. Its protein is CAISPVMRTHTQYF. This rearrangement joins TRBV10-3 to TRBJ2-3; possibly TRBD1 for D (5 bases). CDR1 and CDR2 (germline): ENHRY, SYGVKD. V was trimmed by 5 bases and J by 7 bases, leaving 16 bases between them. The CDR3 sequence is 14 residues long.

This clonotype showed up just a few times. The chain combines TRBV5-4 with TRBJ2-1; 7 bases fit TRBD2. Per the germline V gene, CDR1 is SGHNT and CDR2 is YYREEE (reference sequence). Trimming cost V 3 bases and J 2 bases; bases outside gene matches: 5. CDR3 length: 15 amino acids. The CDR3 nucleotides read TGTGCCAGCAGCTCTACTAGCGATCCCTACAATGAGCAGTTCTTC. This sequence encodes CASSSTSDPYNEQFF.

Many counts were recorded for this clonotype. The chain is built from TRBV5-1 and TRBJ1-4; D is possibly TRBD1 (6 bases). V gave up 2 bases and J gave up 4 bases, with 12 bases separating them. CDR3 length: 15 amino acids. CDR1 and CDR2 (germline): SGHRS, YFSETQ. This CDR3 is CASSLQGGVNEKLFF. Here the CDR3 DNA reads TGCGCCAGCAGCTTACAGGGAGGAGTTAATGAAAAACTGTTTTTT.

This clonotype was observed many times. The CDR3 bases are TGTGCCAGCAACCAACTAGCGGCACACTACGAGCAGTACTTC. Translating gives CASNQLAAHYEQYF. V gene TRBV28 combines with J gene TRBJ2-7; 8 bases are shared with TRBD2. V was pared by 7 bases and J by 3 bases, with 8 bases of the junction left unmatched. Germline CDR1 MDHEN, CDR2 SYDVKM. This CDR3 contains 14 residues.

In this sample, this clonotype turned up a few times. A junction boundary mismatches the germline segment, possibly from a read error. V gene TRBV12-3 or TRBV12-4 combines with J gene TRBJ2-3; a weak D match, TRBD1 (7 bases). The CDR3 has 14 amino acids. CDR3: CASSLVGGTDMQYF. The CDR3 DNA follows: TGTGCCAGCAGTTTAGTTGGAGGGACAGATATGCAGTATTTT.